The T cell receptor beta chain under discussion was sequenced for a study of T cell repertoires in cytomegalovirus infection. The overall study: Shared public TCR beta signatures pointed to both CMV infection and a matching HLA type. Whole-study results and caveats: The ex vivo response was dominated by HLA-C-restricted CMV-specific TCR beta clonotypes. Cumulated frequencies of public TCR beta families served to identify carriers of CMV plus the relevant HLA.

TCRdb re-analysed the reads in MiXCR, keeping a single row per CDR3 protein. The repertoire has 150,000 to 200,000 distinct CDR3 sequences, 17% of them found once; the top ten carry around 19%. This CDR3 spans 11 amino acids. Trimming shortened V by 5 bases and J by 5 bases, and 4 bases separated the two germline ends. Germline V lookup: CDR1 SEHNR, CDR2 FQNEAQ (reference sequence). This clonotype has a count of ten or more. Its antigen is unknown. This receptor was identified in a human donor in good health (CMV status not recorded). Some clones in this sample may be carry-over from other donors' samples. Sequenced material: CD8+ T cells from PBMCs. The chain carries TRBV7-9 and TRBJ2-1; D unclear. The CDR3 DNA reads TGTGCCAGCAGCCGAGACAATGAGCAGTTCTTC. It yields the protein CASSRDNEQFF.